This passage covers 29 T cell receptor beta chains from one sample sequenced in a study of T cells after yellow fever vaccination. Using its own MiXCR run on the 5' RACE reads, TCRdb lists one record per CDR3 protein. The sample records a few hundred thousand distinct CDR3 sequences, under 15% being singletons. Sequenced material: CD4+ T cells sorted from PBMCs, taken 15 days after the yellow fever booster vaccination. These receptors were obtained from a young man who received the YFV17D yellow fever vaccine.

V and J are TRBV6-6 and TRBJ2-5; tentative D call: TRBD2 (6 bases). From germline, CDR1 is MNHNY and CDR2 SVGAGI (reference sequence). V lost 6 bases and J 9 bases, leaving 17 bases between the germline ends. The CDR3 contains 13 residues. CDR3 in amino acids: CASSPVRGGPQYF. The CDR3 DNA follows: TGTGCCAGCAGCCCCGTGCGGGGCGGTCCCCAGTACTTC.

On this clonotype itself: Sequence at one end of the junction differs from germline and may be a read error. In DNA form, the CDR3 reads TGTGCCAGCAGCTTAGCAGCAGCGGCCACCATATATTTT. The encoded protein is CASSLAAAATIYF. The chain joins TRBV12-3 or TRBV12-4 to TRBJ1-3; D unresolved. CDR3 length: 13 amino acids.

This clonotype has only a few counts. The chain uses TRBV20-1 and TRBJ2-1; D remains unclear. Germline V gives CDR1 DFQATT, CDR2 SNEGSKA (reference sequence). The CDR3 runs to 14 residues. V was pared by 2 bases and J by 4 bases, with 12 bases between. The CDR3 region is CSARIGSLYNEQFF. In nucleotides, the CDR3 is TGCAGTGCTAGAATCGGGTCCCTATACAATGAGCAGTTCTTC.

This clonotype was seen a handful of times. The chain recombines TRBV7-3 with TRBJ2-2; the match to TRBD1 covers 7 bases. Germline V lookup: CDR1 SGHTA, CDR2 FQGTGA. The V segment lost 5 bases and the J segment 6 bases; nucleotides outside the gene matches: 9. The CDR3 totals 15 residues. The CDR3 sequence is CASSPNRDSAGELFF. Here the CDR3 DNA reads TGTGCCAGCAGCCCGAACCGGGACAGCGCCGGGGAGCTGTTTTTT.

The chain employs TRBV7-3 and TRBJ2-5; the D is unclear. The V gene lost 2 bases and the J gene lost 7 bases, with 14 bases spanning the gap. The CDR3 length is 14 residues. CDR1 is SGHTA and CDR2 is FQGTGA in the germline V gene. The chain's CDR3 is CASSLVGDGTTQYF. The CDR3 DNA reads TGTGCCAGCAGCTTAGTTGGCGACGGTACGACCCAGTACTTC.

This clonotype was seen only a few times. This chain joins TRBV13 and TRBJ2-1, with D hard to call. V dropped 3 bases and J dropped 0 bases, with 6 bases sitting between them. There are 14 residues in the CDR3. In germline, CDR1 is PRHDT, CDR2 FYEKMQ (reference sequence). The CDR3 loop is CASSLTGSYNEQFF. CDR3 in DNA: TGTGCCAGCAGCTTGACGGGCTCCTACAATGAGCAGTTCTTC.

At least ten counts were recorded for this clonotype. The chain has TRBV4-2 and TRBJ2-5; the D gene is possibly TRBD2 (6 bases). CDR3 length: 17 residues. CDR1 LGHNA and CDR2 YNFKEQ come from the germline V gene. Trimming pared 1 base from V and 4 bases from J, leaving 19 bases between. The CDR3 sequence: CASSQGVTGVLTETQYF. In DNA form, the CDR3 reads TGTGCCAGCAGCCAAGGGGTGACGGGGGTCTTGACAGAGACCCAGTACTTC.

V and J are TRBV7-6 and TRBJ2-1, with 8 bases that match TRBD1. V lost 4 bases, J lost 10 bases, and 18 bases stayed unmatched. Per the germline V gene, CDR1 is SGHVS and CDR2 is FNYEAQ. CDR3 length: 17 amino acids. The CDR3 reads CASSSGPGQALSREQFF. CDR3 coding DNA: TGTGCCAGCAGCTCAGGACCGGGACAGGCGCTATCCCGGGAGCAGTTCTTC.

This clonotype was picked up a small number of times. This sequence joins TRBV6-5 and TRBJ1-5; unclear D gene. Germline CDR1 is MNHEY and CDR2 is SVGAGI. The CDR3 length is 14 residues. V was clipped by 3 bases and J by 2 bases, with 8 bases between them. CDR3 sequence: CASSYRAGNQPQHF. In nucleotides, the CDR3 is TGTGCCAGCAGTTATAGGGCGGGCAATCAGCCCCAGCATTTT.

This clonotype was detected a few times. The genes are TRBV15 and TRBJ2-7; unclear D gene. The length of the CDR3 is 15 residues. V dropped 0 bases and J dropped 0 bases, with 9 bases sitting between them. Germline loops: CDR1 LNHNV, CDR2 YYDKDF (reference sequence). The CDR3 DNA reads TGTGCCACCAGCAGAGATTACCCGAGCTCCTACGAGCAGTACGTC. Translated, it gives CATSRDYPSSYEQYV.

The rearrangement joins TRBV7-2 to TRBJ2-7; D gene uncertain. This CDR3 has 14 residues. Trimming cost V 4 bases and J 2 bases, with 12 bases left between them. The germline V gene encodes CDR1 SGHTA and CDR2 FQGNSA. The CDR3 DNA reads TGTGCCAGCAGCTCGGCCCCTGGGACCTACGAGCAGTACGTC. This codes for CASSSAPGTYEQYV.

The chain is built from TRBV4-1 and TRBJ1-1; 7 nucleotides line up with TRBD1. The trim removed 3 bases at V and 6 bases at J, leaving 7 bases unmatched. Germline lookup yields CDR1 MGHRA and CDR2 YSYEKL. The CDR3 spans 14 residues. The DNA of the CDR3 is TGCGCCAGCAGCCAGGCAGGGGGGAAGGCTGAAGCTTTCTTT. Amino acid sequence: CASSQAGGKAEAFF.

This clonotype was seen more than once but under ten times. This chain joins TRBV29-1 and TRBJ1-2; D is perhaps TRBD1 (5 bases). The CDR3 has 11 amino acids. The V gene's germline CDR1 is SQVTM and CDR2 ANQGSEA. Deletions cut 7 bases from V and 8 bases from J, with 14 bases between. Here the CDR3 DNA reads TGCAGCGCTACCAGGGAGGGCGGCTACACCTTC. Protein: CSATREGGYTF.

This clonotype appeared once. V is TRBV12-3 or TRBV12-4 and J is TRBJ2-7, with a possible D match to TRBD1 (6 bases). The CDR3 sequence is 13 residues long. The V end lost 4 bases, the J end lost 7 bases, and 14 bases lay between the germline ends. CDR3 protein: CASSSQGRKEQYF. In DNA form, the CDR3 reads TGTGCCAGCAGTTCACAGGGAAGGAAGGAGCAGTACTTC.

The chain employs TRBV10-3 and TRBJ1-2; weak D call: TRBD1 (6 bases). Germline assignment: CDR1 ENHRY and CDR2 SYGVKD. The CDR3 contains 17 residues. Trimming took off 0 bases at V and 5 bases at J, with 19 bases between the two ends. The chain's CDR3 is CAISESERTADTYGYTF. DNA of the CDR3: TGTGCCATCAGTGAGTCCGAACGGACAGCGGACACATATGGCTACACCTTC.

This clonotype was detected only a few times. The chain has TRBV9 and TRBJ2-3; 7 bases line up with TRBD2. The CDR3 has 17 residues. J was trimmed by 1 base and V by 4 bases; bases with no gene match: 12. Germline-derived CDR1 and CDR2 are SGDLS and YYNGEE. The CDR3 DNA is TGTGCCAGCAGCCTTACCGGTAGCGGGCCTGGCACAGATACGCAGTATTTT. It translates to CASSLTGSGPGTDTQYF. The whole variable domain, remainder taken from reference TRBV9 and TRBJ2-3, is DSGVTQTPKHLITATGQRVTLRCSPRSGDLSVYWYQQSLDQGLQFLIQYYNGEERAKGNILERFSAQQFPDLHSELNLSSLELGDSALYFCASSLTGSGPGTDTQYFGPGTRLTVL.

The chain links TRBV7-2 to TRBJ2-7; 9 bases match TRBD1. Looked up from germline, CDR1 is SGHTA and CDR2 is FQGNSA. The length of the CDR3 is 15 residues. V lost 5 bases and J lost 3; bases outside the gene matches: 8. CDR3: CASSTRPGQGYEQYV. DNA for the CDR3: TGTGCCAGCAGCACGAGACCGGGACAGGGCTACGAGCAGTACGTC.

This clonotype was counted only a few times. A single base separates this from a much larger clone, so it may be a read error. The V gene is TRBV12-3 or TRBV12-4, the J gene TRBJ2-5; a weak D match, TRBD2 (5 bases). This CDR3 is built from 13 residues. The CDR3 bases are TGTGGCAGCAGTTTGGGCGGGCAAGAGACCCAGTACTTC. Translation gives CGSSLGGQETQYF.

The rearrangement uses TRBV5-6 and TRBJ2-1; D perhaps matches TRBD1 (5 bases). The CDR3 sequence is 13 residues long. The V gene's germline CDR1 is SGHDT and CDR2 YYEEEE. V lost 7 bases and J lost 0, with 8 bases in between. The CDR3 coding sequence is TGTGCCAGCGCAGGGCACTCCTACAATGAGCAGTTCTTC. It yields the protein CASAGHSYNEQFF.

This clonotype was counted only a few times. The V and J genes are TRBV7-3 and TRBJ2-1; 12 nucleotides align to TRBD1. This CDR3 has 15 residues. CDR1 is SGHTA and CDR2 is FQGTGA in the germline V gene. The V gene end was trimmed by 5 bases and the J gene end by 8 bases; junction bases not matched to a gene: 7. The CDR3 region is CASSQGTGGGYEQFF. The DNA for the CDR3 is TGTGCCAGCAGCCAAGGGACAGGGGGCGGATATGAGCAGTTCTTC.

The chain uses TRBV14 and TRBJ1-5; no reliable D call. Germline CDR1 reads SGHDN; CDR2 reads FVKESK. This CDR3 region has 16 residues. V dropped 0 bases and J dropped 3 bases, with 12 bases sitting between them. For the CDR3, the DNA is TGTGCCAGCAGCCAAGATGGGCAGTGGACCAATCAGCCCCAGCATTTT. Amino acid sequence: CASSQDGQWTNQPQHF.

This rearrangement joins TRBV5-1 to TRBJ2-7, with D possibly being TRBD1 (6 bases). The germline CDR1 and CDR2 sequences are SGHRS and YFSETQ. The CDR3 totals 15 residues. V was cut by 3 bases and J by 0 bases, with 13 bases left in between. CDR3 nucleotide sequence: TGCGCCAGCAGCTCCGGACAGAGAAGCTCCTACGAGCAGTACTTC. This sequence encodes CASSSGQRSSYEQYF.

The chain carries TRBV20-1 and TRBJ2-5; D perhaps matches TRBD1 (5 bases). This CDR3 has 13 residues. Germline-derived CDR1 and CDR2 are DFQATT and SNEGSKA (reference sequence). The V gene lost 1 base and the J gene lost 5 bases, with 11 bases spanning the gap. The CDR3 reads CSARAGRVETQYF. CDR3 in DNA: TGCAGTGCTAGAGCTGGCAGGGTCGAGACCCAGTACTTC.

This clonotype has only a few counts. The gene calls are TRBV7-2 and TRBJ2-7; the match to TRBD1 covers 8 bases. Germline assignment: CDR1 SGHTA and CDR2 FQGNSA. The CDR3 runs to 15 residues. J was trimmed by 0 bases and V by 2 bases; bases with no gene match: 3. The CDR3 here is CASSLSGTGSYEQYF. Written as DNA, the CDR3 is TGTGCCAGCAGCTTATCAGGGACAGGCTCCTACGAGCAGTACTTC.

This clonotype was found many times. This chain links TRBV5-1 with TRBJ2-1; D uncertain. The CDR3 length is 11 residues. V was trimmed by 0 bases and J by 5 bases, leaving 0 bases between them. Germline lookup yields CDR1 SGHRS and CDR2 YFSETQ. The CDR3 is CASSLDNEQFF. The CDR3 DNA reads TGCGCCAGCAGCTTGGACAATGAGCAGTTCTTC.

This clonotype was seen repeatedly, ten times or more. This chain uses TRBV9 with TRBJ1-1, with 8 nucleotides matching TRBD1. V lost 3 bases to trimming and J lost 5 bases; unmatched junction nucleotides: 9. The CDR3 totals 15 residues. The germline V gene has CDR1 SGDLS and CDR2 YYNGEE. The CDR3 coding sequence is TGTGCCAGCAGCGCCGTCGACAGGGGTTGGACTGAAGCTTTCTTT. Its translation: CASSAVDRGWTEAFF. The variable domain in full, with the rest retrieved from reference TRBV9 and TRBJ1-1, is DSGVTQTPKHLITATGQRVTLRCSPRSGDLSVYWYQQSLDQGLQFLIQYYNGEERAKGNILERFSAQQFPDLHSELNLSSLELGDSALYFCASSAVDRGWTEAFFGQGTRLTVV.

This clonotype has ten or more counts. The chain employs TRBV12-3 or TRBV12-4 and TRBJ2-7; 8 bases map to TRBD2. The CDR3 totals 17 residues. V was clipped by 6 bases and J by 1 base; unmatched bases: 14. CDR3 region: CASSHPGTGGESYEQYF. The CDR3 nucleotides read TGTGCCAGCAGCCACCCGGGGACGGGGGGGGAATCCTACGAGCAGTACTTC.

There are many counts of this clonotype. The V and J genes are TRBV4-3 and TRBJ2-1; D is ambiguous. Trimming removed 1 base from V and 6 bases from J, with 10 bases in between. There are 14 residues in the CDR3. Per the germline V gene, CDR1 is LGHNA and CDR2 is YSLEER. CDR3 in amino acids: CASSQGGVSNEQFF. The DNA of the CDR3 is TGCGCCAGCAGCCAAGGGGGTGTCTCCAATGAGCAGTTCTTC.

The V gene is TRBV10-3, the J gene TRBJ1-1; TRBD1 matches 9 bases. The CDR3 extends over 14 amino acids. CDR1 is ENHRY, CDR2 SYGVKD, per germline. The ends lost 11 bases at V and 1 base at J; junction bases unmatched: 8. The CDR3 coding sequence is TGTGCCGCCCACCGGGACAGGGCGAACACTGAAGCTTTCTTT. Translation: CAAHRDRANTEAFF.